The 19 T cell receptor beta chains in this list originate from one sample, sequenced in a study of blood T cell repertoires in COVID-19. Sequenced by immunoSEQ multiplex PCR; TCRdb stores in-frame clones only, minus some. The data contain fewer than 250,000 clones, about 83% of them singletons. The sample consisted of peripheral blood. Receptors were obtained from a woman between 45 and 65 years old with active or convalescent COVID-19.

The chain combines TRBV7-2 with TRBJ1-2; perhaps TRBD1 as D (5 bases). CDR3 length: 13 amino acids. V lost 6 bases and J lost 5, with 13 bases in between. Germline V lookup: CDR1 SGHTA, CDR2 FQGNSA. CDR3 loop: CASRISQGYGYTF. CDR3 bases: TGTGCCAGCAGGATATCTCAGGGTTATGGCTACACCTTC.

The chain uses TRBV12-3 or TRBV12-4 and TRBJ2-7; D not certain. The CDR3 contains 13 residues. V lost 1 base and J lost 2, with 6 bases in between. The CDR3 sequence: CASSLGSAYEQYV. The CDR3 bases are TGTGCCAGCAGTTTAGGGAGCGCCTACGAGCAGTACGTC.

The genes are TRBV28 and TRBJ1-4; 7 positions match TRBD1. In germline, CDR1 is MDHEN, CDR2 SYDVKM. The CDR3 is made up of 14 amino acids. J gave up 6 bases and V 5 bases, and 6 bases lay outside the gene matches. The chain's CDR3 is CASSPRDRYEKLFF. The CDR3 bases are TGTGCCAGCAGTCCTCGGGACAGATATGAAAAACTGTTTTTT.

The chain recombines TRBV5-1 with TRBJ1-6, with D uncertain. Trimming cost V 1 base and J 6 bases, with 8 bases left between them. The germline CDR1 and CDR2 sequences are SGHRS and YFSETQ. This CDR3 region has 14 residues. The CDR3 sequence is CASSLYSVNSPLHF. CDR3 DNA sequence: TGCGCCAGCAGCTTGTATTCAGTTAATTCACCCCTCCACTTT.

CDR3 sequence (DNA): TGTGCCAGCAGTCAAGGACTAGCGGGAGCTGCCGGGGAGCTGTTTTTT. Its protein product is CASSQGLAGAAGELFF. The chain employs TRBV6-6 and TRBJ2-2; 13 bases align to TRBD2. V was pared by 5 bases and J by 6 bases, with 6 bases of the junction left unmatched. CDR3 length: 16 residues. Per the germline V gene, CDR1 is MNHNY and CDR2 is SVGAGI (reference sequence).

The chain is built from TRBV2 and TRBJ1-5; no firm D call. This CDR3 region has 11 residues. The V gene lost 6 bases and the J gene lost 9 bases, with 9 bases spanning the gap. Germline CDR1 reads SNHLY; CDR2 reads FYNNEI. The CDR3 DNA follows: TGTGCCAGCAGGGACTCCGGGCCCCAGCATTTT. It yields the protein CASRDSGPQHF.

CDR3 in amino acids: CASRSRGGKKGEKLFF. The CDR3 coding sequence is TGTGCCAGCAGATCCCGAGGGGGTAAGAAGGGTGAAAAACTGTTTTTT. The chain couples TRBV28 to TRBJ1-4; TRBD1 is a possible D gene (6 bases). Trimming shortened V by 6 bases and J by 7 bases, and 21 bases separated the two germline ends. Germline V gene data show CDR1 as MDHEN and CDR2 as SYDVKM. There are 16 residues in the CDR3.

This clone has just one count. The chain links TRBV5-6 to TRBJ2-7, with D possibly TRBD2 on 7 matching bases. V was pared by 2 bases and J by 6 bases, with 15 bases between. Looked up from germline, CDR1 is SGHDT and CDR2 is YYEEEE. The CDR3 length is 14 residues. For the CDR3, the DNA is TGTGCCAGCAGCTTAGGGGGGGTTGGAGGCGAGCAGTACTTC. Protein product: CASSLGGVGGEQYF. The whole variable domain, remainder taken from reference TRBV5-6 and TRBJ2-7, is DAGVTQSPTHLIKTRGQQVTLRCSPKSGHDTVSWYQQALGQGPQFIFQYYEEEERQRGNFPDRFSGHQFPNYSSELNVNALLLGDSALYLCASSLGGVGGEQYFGPGTRLTVT.

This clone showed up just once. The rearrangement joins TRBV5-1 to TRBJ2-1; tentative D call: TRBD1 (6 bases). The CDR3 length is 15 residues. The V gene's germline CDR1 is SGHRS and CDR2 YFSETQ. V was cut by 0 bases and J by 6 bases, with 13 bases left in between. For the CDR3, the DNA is TGCGCCAGCAGCTTGGAGGGGGTACGAGGCAATGAGCAGTTCTTC. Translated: CASSLEGVRGNEQFF. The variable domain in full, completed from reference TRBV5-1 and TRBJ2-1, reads KAGVTQTPRYLIKTRGQQVTLSCSPISGHRSVSWYQQTPGQGLQFLFEYFSETQRNKGNFPGRFSGRQFSNSRSEMNVSTLELGDSALYLCASSLEGVRGNEQFFGPGTRLTVL.

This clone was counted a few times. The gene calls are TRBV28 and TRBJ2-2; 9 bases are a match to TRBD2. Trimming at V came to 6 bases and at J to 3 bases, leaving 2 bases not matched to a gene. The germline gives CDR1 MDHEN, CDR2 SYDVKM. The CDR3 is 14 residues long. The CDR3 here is CASRTSGYTGELFF. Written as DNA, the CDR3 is TGTGCCAGCAGGACTAGCGGCTACACCGGGGAGCTGTTTTTT.

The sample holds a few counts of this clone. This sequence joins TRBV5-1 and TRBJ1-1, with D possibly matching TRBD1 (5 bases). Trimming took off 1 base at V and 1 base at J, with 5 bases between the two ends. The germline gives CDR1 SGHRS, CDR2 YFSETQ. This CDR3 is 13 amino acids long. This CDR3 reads CASSLTGNTEAFF. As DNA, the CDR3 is TGCGCCAGCAGCTTGACAGGGAACACTGAAGCTTTCTTT.

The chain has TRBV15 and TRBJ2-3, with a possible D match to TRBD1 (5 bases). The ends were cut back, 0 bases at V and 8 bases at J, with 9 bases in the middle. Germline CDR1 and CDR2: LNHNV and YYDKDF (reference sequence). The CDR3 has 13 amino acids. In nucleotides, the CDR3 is TGTGCCACCAGCAGAGATGTCAGGGCTACGCAGTATTTT. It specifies CATSRDVRATQYF.

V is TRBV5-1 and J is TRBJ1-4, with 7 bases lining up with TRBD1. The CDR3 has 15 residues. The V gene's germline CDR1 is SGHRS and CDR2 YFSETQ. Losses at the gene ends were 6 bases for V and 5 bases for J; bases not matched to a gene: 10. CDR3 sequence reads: CASTPWDSQNEKLFF. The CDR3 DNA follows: TGCGCCAGCACACCCTGGGACAGTCAAAATGAAAAACTGTTTTTT.

This chain's CDR3 is CASSPGQVGQETQYF. The CDR3 DNA sequence: TGTGCCAGTAGTCCGGGACAGGTGGGGCAAGAGACCCAGTACTTC. V gene TRBV19 combines with J gene TRBJ2-5; 8 bases are shared with TRBD1. Per the germline V gene, CDR1 is LNHDA and CDR2 is SQIVND (reference sequence). The CDR3 contains 15 residues. J was trimmed by 2 bases and V by 5 bases; bases with no gene match: 7.

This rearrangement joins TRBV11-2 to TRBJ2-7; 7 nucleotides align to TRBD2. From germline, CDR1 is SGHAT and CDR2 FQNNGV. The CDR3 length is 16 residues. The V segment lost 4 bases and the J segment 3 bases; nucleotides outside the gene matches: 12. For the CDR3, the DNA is TGTGCCAGCAGCTCCCCGATAGCGGGTGTGGACTACGAGCAGTACTTC. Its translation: CASSSPIAGVDYEQYF.

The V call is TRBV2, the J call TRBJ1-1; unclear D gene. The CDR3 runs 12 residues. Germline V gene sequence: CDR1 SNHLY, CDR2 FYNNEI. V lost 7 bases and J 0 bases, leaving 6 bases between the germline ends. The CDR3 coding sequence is TGTGCCAGCACTGTCTTGAACACTGAAGCTTTCTTT. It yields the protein CASTVLNTEAFF.

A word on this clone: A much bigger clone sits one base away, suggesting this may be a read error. This CDR3 is CASSVAGGSYNEQFF. In nucleotides, the CDR3 is TGTGCCAGCAGTGTAGCGGGGGGCTCCTACAATGAGCAGTTCTTC. V and J are TRBV6-1 and TRBJ2-1, with 10 bases matching TRBD2. Per the germline V gene, CDR1 is MNHNS and CDR2 is SASEGT. The CDR3 length is 15 residues. J was trimmed by 0 bases and V by 4 bases; bases with no gene match: 0.

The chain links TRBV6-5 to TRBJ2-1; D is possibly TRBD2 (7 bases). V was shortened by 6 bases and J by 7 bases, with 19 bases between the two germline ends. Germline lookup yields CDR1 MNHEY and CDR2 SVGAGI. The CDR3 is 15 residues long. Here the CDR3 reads CASSLFLRGANEQFF. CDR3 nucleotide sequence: TGTGCCAGCAGCCTTTTCCTTCGGGGGGCAAATGAGCAGTTCTTC.

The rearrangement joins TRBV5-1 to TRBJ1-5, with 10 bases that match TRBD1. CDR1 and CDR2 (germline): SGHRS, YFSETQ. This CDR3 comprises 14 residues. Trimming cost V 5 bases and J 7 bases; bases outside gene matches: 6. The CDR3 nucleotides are TGCGCCAGCAGTCCGGGACAGGGGTGGCAGCCCCAGCATTTT. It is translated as CASSPGQGWQPQHF.